The 30 T cell receptor beta chains below were found in one sample sequenced in a study of T cell responses to AZD1222 COVID-19 vaccine. This table comes from immunoSEQ multiplex PCR, and its TCRdb copy is limited to in-frame clones, with some not included. The table lists approximately 60,000 clones, roughly three quarters of them singletons, with around 15% in the top ten. The sample was peripheral blood, taken on day 0 of AZD1222 vaccination. The receptors come from an adult in good health.

In its sample, this clone was seen a few times. V usage is TRBV6-6 and J usage is TRBJ1-4; D is unresolved. The CDR3 totals 14 residues. V lost 10 bases, J lost 7 bases, and 19 bases lay in between. Germline CDR1 is MNHNY and CDR2 is SVGAGI (reference sequence). This CDR3 is CATFKGSRVEKLFF. The CDR3, as DNA: TGTGCCACCTTCAAAGGGTCGAGGGTTGAAAAACTGTTTTTT.

The genes are TRBV24-1 and TRBJ2-7; D may be TRBD1 (5 bases). The CDR3 sequence is 15 residues long. Germline loops: CDR1 KGHDR, CDR2 SFDVKD. V gave up 2 bases and J gave up 4 bases, with 14 bases separating them. For the CDR3, the DNA is TGTGCCACCAGTGATTCCCGCAGGGATGAATACGAGCAGTACTTC. Residues: CATSDSRRDEYEQYF.

This chain uses TRBV7-6 with TRBJ2-2; 10 bases fit TRBD1. This CDR3 is built from 15 residues. The ends lost 4 bases at V and 6 bases at J; junction bases unmatched: 5. Germline loops: CDR1 SGHVS, CDR2 FNYEAQ. DNA for the CDR3: TGTGCCAGCAGCTCAGGACAGGGGGTCCCCGGGGAGCTGTTTTTT. Translating it yields CASSSGQGVPGELFF.

V gene TRBV6-2 or TRBV6-3 combines with J gene TRBJ1-1; possibly TRBD1 for D (5 bases). Germline lookup yields CDR1 MNHEY and CDR2 SVGEGT. This CDR3 comprises 14 residues. V shed 0 bases and J shed 11 bases, with 16 bases lying between them. The CDR3: CASSYSGASTRAFF. For the CDR3, the DNA is TGTGCCAGCAGTTACTCTGGGGCTTCCACCCGGGCTTTCTTT.

The sample holds many counts of this clone. CDR3 nucleotides: TGTGCCAGCAGTGTGACAACCTACGAGCAGTACTTC. Encoded protein: CASSVTTYEQYF. The V and J genes are TRBV2 and TRBJ2-7; D gene uncertain. The germline V gene has CDR1 SNHLY and CDR2 FYNNEI. This CDR3 spans 12 amino acids. V was cut by 4 bases and J by 2 bases, with 6 bases left in between.

The chain links TRBV4-3 to TRBJ2-1, with unresolved D. Germline-derived CDR1 and CDR2 are LGHNA and YSLEER. V lost 4 bases and J lost 6, with 16 bases in between. The CDR3 sequence is 15 residues long. CDR3 sequence: CASSPGTTRFNEQFF. Written as DNA, the CDR3 is TGCGCCAGCAGCCCAGGCACAACCCGGTTCAATGAGCAGTTCTTC.

The V and J genes are TRBV9 and TRBJ2-5; TRBD2 agrees at 15 bases. Germline V gene lookup returns CDR1 SGDLS and CDR2 YYNGEE. The CDR3 length is 16 residues. V shed 4 bases and J 5 bases; nucleotides not matched to a gene: 6. CDR3 loop: CASSSGLAGGLETQYF. The CDR3 region has the DNA TGTGCCAGCAGCTCCGGACTAGCGGGGGGGTTGGAGACCCAGTACTTC.

The rearrangement uses TRBV7-3 and TRBJ2-3, with D maybe TRBD1 (6 bases). CDR1 SGHTA and CDR2 FQGTGA come from the germline V gene. Trimming removed 1 base from V and 9 bases from J, with 11 bases in between. This CDR3 spans 13 amino acids. The CDR3 region is CASSLSLRGTQYF. The CDR3 DNA reads as TGTGCCAGCAGCTTAAGCTTGAGGGGGACGCAGTATTTT. Combining the CDR3 with reference TRBV7-3 and TRBJ2-3 gives the whole variable domain GAGVSQTPSNKVTEKGKYVELRCDPISGHTALYWYRQSLGQGPEFLIYFQGTGAADDSGLPNDRFFAVRPEGSVSTLKIQRTERGDSAVYLCASSLSLRGTQYFGPGTRLTVL.

The chain couples TRBV6-1 to TRBJ1-3, with D possibly matching TRBD1 (5 bases). The CDR3 loop spans 18 amino acids. Between the trimmed V and J ends, which lost 2 bases and 0 bases, there was a span of 17 bases. The germline CDR1 and CDR2 sequences are MNHNS and SASEGT. Written as DNA, the CDR3 is TGTGCCAGCAGTGAAAAAGCCACAGGCACCTCCTCTGGAAACACCATATATTTT. Its protein is CASSEKATGTSSGNTIYF.

The sample holds one count of this clone. The chain couples TRBV28 to TRBJ2-7, with D possibly TRBD1 on 6 matching bases. From germline, CDR1 is MDHEN and CDR2 SYDVKM. Trimming pared 4 bases from V and 0 bases from J, leaving 19 bases between. The CDR3 sequence is 17 residues long. In DNA, the CDR3 is TGTGCCAGCAGTTCCCCACTGGACAGCCTAACCTCCTACGAGCAGTACTTC. It encodes CASSSPLDSLTSYEQYF.

The gene calls are TRBV13 and TRBJ1-1; D gene ambiguous. The germline V and J ends were trimmed by 5 bases and 7 bases, with 11 bases remaining between them. Germline V gene sequence: CDR1 PRHDT, CDR2 FYEKMQ (reference sequence). The CDR3 runs 12 residues. CDR3 nucleotides: TGTGCCAGCAGCCCCGGGCGGGTTGAAGCTTTCTTT. Its translation: CASSPGRVEAFF.

The V gene is TRBV4-3, the J gene TRBJ2-7; TRBD2 aligns across 7 bases. The CDR3 is 15 amino acids. From germline, CDR1 is LGHNA and CDR2 YSLEER. The V gene end was trimmed by 1 base and the J gene end by 4 bases; junction bases not matched to a gene: 7. This chain's CDR3 is CASSQGTWGGYEQYF. CDR3 DNA sequence: TGCGCCAGCAGCCAAGGAACCTGGGGAGGGTACGAGCAGTACTTC.

The rearrangement joins TRBV5-8 to TRBJ2-3, with no clear D. Per germline, CDR1 SGHTS and CDR2 YDEGEE. Trimming took 6 bases from V and 5 from J, leaving 7 bases between them. CDR3 length equals 11 residues. CDR3 sequence: CASNQGDTQYF. The CDR3 nucleotides are TGTGCCAGCAACCAAGGAGATACGCAGTATTTT. Using reference TRBV5-8 and TRBJ2-3 for the parts outside the CDR3, the full variable domain is EAGVTQSPTHLIKTRGQQATLRCSPISGHTSVYWYQQALGLGLQFLLWYDEGEERNRGNFPPRFSGRQFPNYSSELNVNALELEDSALYLCASNQGDTQYFGPGTRLTVL.

The J gene is TRBJ1-4, the V gene TRBV12-3 or TRBV12-4; unclear D gene. This CDR3 has 13 amino acids. V lost 5 bases to trimming and J lost 13 bases, with 17 bases between them. CDR3 DNA sequence: TGTGCCAGCAGTCCCGGGCCCCCCAAAGGACTGTTTTTT. It translates to CASSPGPPKGLFF.

This chain links TRBV3-1 (or the pseudogene TRBV3-2) with TRBJ2-4; D remains unclear. Germline V gene data show CDR1 as LGHDT and CDR2 as YNNKEL (reference sequence). Trimming pared 7 bases from V and 0 bases from J, leaving 10 bases between. This CDR3 is 14 amino acids long. Here the CDR3 DNA reads TGTGCCAGCACCCTGGCCGTAGCCAAAAACATTCAGTACTTC. Translated: CASTLAVAKNIQYF.

The CDR3 DNA is TGTGCCAGCACACGGGACAGGGGTTACGAGCAGTACTTC. Its translation: CASTRDRGYEQYF. This rearrangement joins TRBV12-3 or TRBV12-4 to TRBJ2-7; 10 positions agree with TRBD1. The CDR3 is 13 residues long. V trimming: 7 bases; J trimming: 4 bases; junction bases outside the gene matches: 4.

The chain links TRBV29-1 to TRBJ2-4; 12 bases agree with TRBD2. CDR1 is SQVTM and CDR2 is ANQGSEA in the germline V gene. Trimming removed 6 bases from V and 8 bases from J; junction bases left unmatched: 8. The CDR3 is 14 residues long. The CDR3: CSVVLAGGWDIQYF. CDR3 sequence (DNA): TGCAGCGTGGTACTAGCGGGGGGTTGGGACATTCAGTACTTC. Variable domain in full (rest from reference TRBV29-1 and TRBJ2-4): SAVISQKPSRDICQRGTSLTIQCQVDSQVTMMFWYRQQPGQSLTLIATANQGSEATYESGFVIDKFPISRPNLTFSTLTVSNMSPEDSSIYLCSVVLAGGWDIQYFGAGTRLSVL.

The V and J genes are TRBV5-4 and TRBJ1-1; D uncertain. The ends were cut back, 5 bases at V and 5 bases at J, with 19 bases in the middle. CDR3 length: 15 residues. The germline V gene has CDR1 SGHNT and CDR2 YYREEE (reference sequence). The DNA of the CDR3 is TGTGCCAGCAGGGACCTTGCGGGGAGAGGGACTGAAGCTTTCTTT. It is translated as CASRDLAGRGTEAFF.

This clone was recorded a few times. The junction departs from germline at one end; a sequencing error may be responsible. The chain carries TRBV5-6 and TRBJ2-7; tentative D call: TRBD2 (5 bases). Looked up from germline, CDR1 is SGHDT and CDR2 is YYEEEE. The CDR3 consists of 16 residues. The CDR3 sequence: CASRLATGFRAYEQYF. In nucleotides, the CDR3 is TGTGCCAGCAGATTGGCCACGGGGTTTCGGGCCTACGAGCAGTACTTC.

This clone was observed a few times. The chain is built from TRBV7-2 and TRBJ1-1; the D gene is possibly TRBD1 (6 bases). The CDR3 extends over 16 amino acids. CDR1 is SGHTA, CDR2 FQGNSA, per germline. Deletions cut 2 bases from V and 4 bases from J, with 17 bases between. The CDR3: CASSLMGAAASTEAFF. The CDR3 nucleotides read TGTGCCAGCAGCTTAATGGGGGCCGCCGCGAGCACTGAAGCTTTCTTT.

The chain uses TRBV19 and TRBJ2-1; D perhaps matches TRBD2 (6 bases). V was clipped by 7 bases and J by 6 bases, with 13 bases between them. The CDR3 runs to 13 residues. Germline loops: CDR1 LNHDA, CDR2 SQIVND (reference sequence). The CDR3 nucleotides are TGTGCCAGTAATGGAGGGGCCGGCAATGAGCAGTTCTTC. Amino acid sequence: CASNGGAGNEQFF.

The chain uses TRBV3-1 (or the pseudogene TRBV3-2) and TRBJ2-5, with D perhaps matching TRBD1 or TRBD2 (5 bases each). The V gene lost 4 bases and the J gene lost 5 bases, with 20 bases spanning the gap. Germline-derived CDR1 and CDR2 are LGHDT and YNNKEL (reference sequence). The CDR3 is 16 amino acids. The CDR3 region has the DNA TGTGCCAGCAGCCCCCTGACAGAACCCTCGGGGGAGACCCAGTACTTC. It is translated as CASSPLTEPSGETQYF.

This sequence joins TRBV10-3 and TRBJ1-5, with D possibly being TRBD1 (5 bases). Germline V gene sequence: CDR1 ENHRY, CDR2 SYGVKD. The CDR3 spans 13 residues. V was cut by 6 bases and J by 3 bases, with 9 bases left in between. CDR3 protein: CAIRRDPNQPQHF. CDR3 nucleotides: TGTGCCATCAGGAGGGACCCCAATCAGCCCCAGCATTTT.

The V gene is TRBV30, the J gene TRBJ1-2; D is possibly TRBD1 (5 bases). Between the trimmed V and J ends, which lost 2 bases and 4 bases, there was a span of 8 bases. The CDR3 has 12 residues. Germline V gene lookup returns CDR1 GTSNPN and CDR2 SVGIG (reference sequence). As DNA, the CDR3 is TGTGCCTGGAGTCCCGGGGCCTATGGCTACACCTTC. This gives the protein CAWSPGAYGYTF.

This clone was found once. The chain carries TRBV9 and TRBJ2-2, with TRBD1 matching over 7 bases. Germline CDR1 SGDLS, CDR2 YYNGEE. The CDR3 extends over 15 amino acids. After removal of 3 bases from V and 5 bases from J, the junction contained 7 bases not matched to a gene. The CDR3, as DNA: TGTGCCAGCAGCGAGAAGACAGGGCAAACCGGGGAGCTGTTTTTT. Amino acid sequence: CASSEKTGQTGELFF.

This clone appeared once. The chain couples TRBV30 to TRBJ1-1, with D perhaps TRBD1 (5 bases). V lost 4 bases and J lost 0, with 12 bases in between. The germline V gene has CDR1 GTSNPN and CDR2 SVGIG (reference sequence). The CDR3 totals 14 residues. CDR3 in amino acids: CAWNWDPMNTEAFF. DNA of the CDR3: TGTGCCTGGAATTGGGACCCCATGAACACTGAAGCTTTCTTT.

This chain uses TRBV12-3 or TRBV12-4 with TRBJ1-1, with a possible D match to TRBD1 (5 bases). This CDR3 has 13 residues. Deletions cut 0 bases from V and 4 bases from J, with 6 bases between. The CDR3 coding sequence is TGTGCCAGCAGTTTAGCGGGGGGCACTGAAGCTTTCTTT. It codes for CASSLAGGTEAFF.

The V call is TRBV28, the J call TRBJ1-3, with D hard to call. Between the trimmed V and J ends, which lost 6 bases and 0 bases, there was a span of 12 bases. The V gene's germline CDR1 is MDHEN and CDR2 SYDVKM. The length of the CDR3 is 15 residues. The CDR3 loop reads CASSPGRTSGNTIYF. The CDR3 DNA follows: TGTGCCAGCAGCCCCGGACGGACCTCTGGAAACACCATATATTTT. Full variable domain (remainder filled in from reference TRBV28 and TRBJ1-3): DVKVTQSSRYLVKRTGEKVFLECVQDMDHENMFWYRQDPGLGLRLIYFSYDVKMKEKGDIPEGYSVSREKKERFSLILESASTNQTSMYLCASSPGRTSGNTIYFGEGSWLTVV.

The CDR3: CASSVSGGRYNEQFF. Here the CDR3 DNA reads TGTGCCAGCAGCGTCAGCGGGGGGCGCTACAATGAGCAGTTCTTC. The J gene is TRBJ2-1, the V gene TRBV11-3, with 9 bases fitting TRBD2. CDR3 length: 15 amino acids. Germline V gene sequence: CDR1 SGHNT, CDR2 YENEEA. The V and J ends lost 5 bases and 3 bases, in that order; junction bases with no gene match: 5.

This chain uses TRBV7-8 with TRBJ1-3; no firm D call. V was trimmed by 5 bases and J by 1 base, leaving 9 bases between them. The germline CDR1 and CDR2 sequences are SGHVS and FQNEAQ. This CDR3 comprises 14 residues. The CDR3 protein is CASSLTESGNTIYF. The CDR3 DNA is TGTGCCAGCAGCCTTACAGAGTCTGGAAACACCATATATTTT.